These 17 T cell receptor beta chains came from one sample sequenced in a study of blood T cell repertoires in COVID-19. Clones were sequenced by immunoSEQ multiplex PCR, and TCRdb holds only the in-frame ones, with some missing. The table lists some 28,000 clones, over 70% of them singletons. What was sequenced was peripheral blood. The receptors were sampled from an older man with active COVID-19.

Judged by abundance, this clone is large. The chain employs TRBV7-9 and TRBJ1-5; possible D gene TRBD1, 6 bases. The germline V gene has CDR1 SEHNR and CDR2 FQNEAQ (reference sequence). Trimming cost V 5 bases and J 5 bases, with 13 bases left between them. The CDR3 has 14 amino acids. The CDR3 sequence: CASSPLNRDQPQHF. DNA of the CDR3: TGTGCCAGCAGCCCCCTCAACAGGGATCAGCCCCAGCATTTT. The whole variable domain, filled in from reference TRBV7-9 and TRBJ1-5, reads DTGVSQNPRHKITKRGQNVTFRCDPISEHNRLYWYRQTLGQGPEFLTYFQNEAQLEKSRLLSDRFSAERPKGSFSTLEIQRTEQGDSAMYLCASSPLNRDQPQHFGDGTRLSIL.

This sequence joins TRBV5-4 and TRBJ2-7, with 8 positions matching TRBD1. This CDR3 has 14 amino acids. The germline CDR1 and CDR2 sequences are SGHNT and YYREEE (reference sequence). V was pared by 3 bases and J by 4 bases, with 6 bases of the junction left unmatched. DNA for the CDR3: TGTGCCAGCAGCTCAGGGGGCTATTGGTACGAGCAGTACTTC. Protein product: CASSSGGYWYEQYF.

This sequence joins TRBV6-5 and TRBJ2-7; possibly TRBD2 for D (5 bases). Trimming took 2 bases from V and 6 from J, leaving 11 bases between them. Looked up from germline, CDR1 is MNHEY and CDR2 is SVGAGI. The length of the CDR3 is 13 residues. CDR3 nucleotide sequence: TGTGCCAGCAGTTACGGCGGGCTTCGCGAGCAGTACTTC. Its protein is CASSYGGLREQYF.

There are a few counts of this clone. The chain links TRBV28 to TRBJ2-7; unclear D gene. Germline V gives CDR1 MDHEN, CDR2 SYDVKM. This CDR3 spans 12 amino acids. Deletions cut 7 bases from V and 3 bases from J, with 10 bases between. For the CDR3, the DNA is TGTGCCAGCAACCTACCAGGCTACGAGCAGTACTTC. It translates to CASNLPGYEQYF.

The chain employs TRBV19 and TRBJ1-6; 7 bases match TRBD1. The CDR3 extends over 16 amino acids. V trimming: 1 base; J trimming: 5 bases; junction bases outside the gene matches: 5. The V gene's germline CDR1 is LNHDA and CDR2 SQIVND (reference sequence). DNA of the CDR3: TGTGCCAGTAGTATAGGGGGGGACAGAGATAATTCACCCCTCCACTTT. Protein product: CASSIGGDRDNSPLHF.

The chain employs TRBV12-5 and TRBJ2-3; TRBD2 aligns across 10 bases. Germline V gene sequence: CDR1 LGHNT, CDR2 FRNRAP. Losses at the gene ends were 4 bases for V and 1 base for J; bases not matched to a gene: 8. The CDR3 spans 17 residues. The chain's CDR3 is CASGSHSGLAGTDTQYF. DNA of the CDR3: TGTGCTAGTGGTTCCCACTCCGGACTAGCGGGCACAGATACGCAGTATTTT.

The chain uses TRBV5-1 and TRBJ2-1, with 8 nucleotides matching TRBD2. The CDR3 length is 18 residues. V lost 0 bases to trimming and J lost 7 bases; unmatched junction nucleotides: 15. The germline gives CDR1 SGHRS, CDR2 YFSETQ. The CDR3 here is CASSLGGLSGVAVNEQFF. CDR3 coding DNA: TGCGCCAGCAGCTTGGGAGGCCTTAGCGGGGTGGCGGTGAATGAGCAGTTCTTC.

The DNA for the CDR3 is TGTGCCAGCAGCCAAGTCGGTTTCATGGAGCGGGACGAGCAGTACTTC. Translation: CASSQVGFMERDEQYF. The chain recombines TRBV3-1 (or the pseudogene TRBV3-2) with TRBJ2-7, with TRBD2 as a possible D gene (6 bases). The CDR3 consists of 16 residues. Germline CDR1 LGHDT, CDR2 YNNKEL (reference sequence). V was shortened by 1 base and J by 5 bases, with 18 bases between the two germline ends.

V and J are TRBV7-8 and TRBJ1-2; TRBD1 is a possible D gene (6 bases). Between the trimmed V and J ends, which lost 5 bases and 4 bases, there was a span of 14 bases. The germline gives CDR1 SGHVS, CDR2 FQNEAQ. The CDR3 consists of 14 residues. DNA of the CDR3: TGTGCCAGCAGCCCCAGGACAGCCGCCTATGGCTACACCTTC. Translating it yields CASSPRTAAYGYTF.

The CDR3 DNA is TGTGCCAGCAGCTTAAGGGGCGGCACAGATACGCAGTATTTT. Protein product: CASSLRGGTDTQYF. The chain has TRBV5-4 and TRBJ2-3; D may be TRBD1 (5 bases). The CDR3 covers 14 residues. Germline V gene lookup returns CDR1 SGHNT and CDR2 YYREEE (reference sequence). Trimming pared 2 bases from V and 1 base from J, leaving 8 bases between.

The chain is built from TRBV11-2 and TRBJ1-6; TRBD1 matches 7 bases. With 5 bases clipped from V and 8 bases from J, the junction kept 6 bases outside the gene matches. Germline CDR1 reads SGHAT; CDR2 reads FQNNGV. The CDR3 covers 14 residues. CDR3 nucleotides: TGTGCCAGCAGCCCCGGGACAGTTGATTCACCCCTCCACTTT. It translates to CASSPGTVDSPLHF.

This chain links TRBV4-1 with TRBJ2-7; 7 positions match TRBD1. The germline gives CDR1 MGHRA, CDR2 YSYEKL. Trimming removed 4 bases from V and 6 bases from J; junction bases left unmatched: 3. The CDR3 runs to 12 residues. This chain's CDR3 is CASSPGGREQYF. In nucleotides, the CDR3 is TGCGCCAGCAGCCCAGGGGGTCGCGAGCAGTACTTC.

As concerns this clone: One end of the junction fails to match germline, which may point to a read error. V is TRBV6-2 or TRBV6-3 and J is TRBJ2-7; 11 bases are shared with TRBD2. CDR1 is MNHEY and CDR2 is SVGEGT in the germline V gene. The CDR3 is made up of 14 amino acids. The CDR3, as DNA: TGTGCCAGCAGTTACTCCCTCCTGGGGACTAGCGGAATCTTC. Translated: CASSYSLLGTSGIF.

J is TRBJ1-6 and V is TRBV6-5; 9 bases align to TRBD1. The CDR3 sequence is 13 residues long. Germline V CDR1 and CDR2: MNHEY, SVGAGI. With 8 bases clipped from V and 10 bases from J, the junction kept 6 bases outside the gene matches. The CDR3 region is CASQGQGRSPLHF. In DNA, the CDR3 is TGTGCCAGCCAGGGACAGGGTCGATCACCCCTCCACTTT.

The chain couples TRBV30 to TRBJ1-2, with a weak D call TRBD1 (5 bases). The length of the CDR3 is 14 residues. V was clipped by 1 base and J by 2 bases, with 11 bases between them. The germline gives CDR1 GTSNPN, CDR2 SVGIG (reference sequence). Written as DNA, the CDR3 is TGTGCCTGGAGTGAAGAGCACAGGAACTATGGCTACACCTTC. Residues: CAWSEEHRNYGYTF.

This chain connects TRBV24-1 to TRBJ2-3; TRBD1 agrees at 10 bases. The V and J ends lost 5 bases and 6 bases, in that order; junction bases with no gene match: 13. The CDR3 contains 17 residues. Per germline, CDR1 KGHDR and CDR2 SFDVKD. Written as DNA, the CDR3 is TGTGCCACCAGTGGCCGACAGGGGGCTGAATTAGGGGATACGCAGTATTTT. Its translation is CATSGRQGAELGDTQYF.

V usage is TRBV24-1 and J usage is TRBJ1-2, with D uncertain. V was trimmed by 9 bases and J by 2 bases, leaving 9 bases between them. Per germline, CDR1 KGHDR and CDR2 SFDVKD. CDR3 length: 12 amino acids. CDR3 sequence: CATSDTNYGYTF. In DNA form, the CDR3 reads TGTGCCACCTCCGACACGAACTATGGCTACACCTTC.